This T cell receptor (beta chain) was sequenced for a study of T cells after yellow fever vaccination. Study context: Fractions low in cell number were prepared with SMART-Seq v4 Ultra Low Input. Findings and limits, study-wide: Subsequent booster samples again held most clones from primary vaccination (more than 95% CD4, 85% to 90% CD8).

From germline, CDR1 is SQVTM and CDR2 ANQGSEA. The length of the CDR3 is 11 residues. V was trimmed by 3 bases and J by 15 bases, leaving 15 bases between them. UMIs were added to TCR cDNA along with a universal primer site when it was made by 5'RACE template switching. MiXCR, applied by TCRdb to the 5' RACE reads, yields one record per CDR3 protein. The sample holds hundreds of thousands of distinct CDR3 sequences, 3.6% seen once. The sample holds many counts of this clonotype. Its specificity is not known. The sequence was obtained from a man aged 18 to 29 who received the YFV17D yellow fever vaccine. The material was PBMCs, obtained on the day of the yellow fever booster vaccination. The V gene is TRBV29-1, the J gene TRBJ2-1; D assignment may be TRBD1 or TRBD2 (5 bases each). The CDR3 DNA sequence: TGCAGCGTTGATGAGAGCGCTGGGGGGTTCTTC. Residues: CSVDESAGGFF.